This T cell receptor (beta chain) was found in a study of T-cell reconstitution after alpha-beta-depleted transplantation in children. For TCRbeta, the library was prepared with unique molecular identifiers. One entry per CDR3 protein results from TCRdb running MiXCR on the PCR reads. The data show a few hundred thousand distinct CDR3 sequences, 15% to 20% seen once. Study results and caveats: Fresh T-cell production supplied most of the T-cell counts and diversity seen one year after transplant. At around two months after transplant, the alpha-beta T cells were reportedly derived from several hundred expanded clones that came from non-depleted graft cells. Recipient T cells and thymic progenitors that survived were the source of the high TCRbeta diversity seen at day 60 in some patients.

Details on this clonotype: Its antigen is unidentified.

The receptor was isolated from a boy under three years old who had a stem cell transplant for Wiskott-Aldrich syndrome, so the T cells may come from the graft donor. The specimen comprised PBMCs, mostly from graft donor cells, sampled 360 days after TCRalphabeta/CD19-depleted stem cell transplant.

CDR3 region: CATSDHRLAPTDTQYF. The CDR3 DNA follows: TGTGCCACCAGTGACCACCGACTAGCGCCGACAGATACGCAGTATTTT. The V and J genes are TRBV24-1 and TRBJ2-3; 8 bases agree with TRBD2. The trim removed 4 bases at V and 3 bases at J, leaving 8 bases unmatched. The V gene's germline CDR1 is KGHDR and CDR2 SFDVKD. CDR3 length: 16 amino acids.